Presented here are 2 T cell receptor beta chains from one specimen sequenced in a study of cytomegalovirus exposure and HLA in healthy donors. The PCR was carried out with 60 Vbeta primers and 13 Jbeta primers. Generated by immunoSEQ multiplex PCR, the TCRdb table keeps only in-frame clones and is missing some. Of fewer than 120,000 clones in the sample, approximately 80% were seen once. Sample: PBMCs. The source is a man aged 30-40 years in good health and CMV-seropositive.

CDR3 coding DNA: TGCGCCAGCAGCCAGACCCGGGACAGGGATCGCTATGGCTACACCTTC. It codes for CASSQTRDRDRYGYTF. The V and J genes are TRBV4-1 and TRBJ1-2; 9 nucleotides match TRBD1. With V trimmed by 3 bases and J by 4 bases, 9 bases remained unmatched. The CDR3 has 16 residues. Germline assignment: CDR1 MGHRA and CDR2 YSYEKL.

In its sample, this clone was seen a few times. The V and J genes are TRBV6-1 and TRBJ2-7, with 7 bases matching TRBD1. The CDR3 is 15 amino acids. The germline V gene encodes CDR1 MNHNS and CDR2 SASEGT. V lost 3 bases and J lost 5; bases outside the gene matches: 10. CDR3 in DNA: TGTGCCAGCAGTGACTCAACAGGGGATAGAGACGAGCAGTACTTC. Its protein is CASSDSTGDRDEQYF.